The 4 T cell receptor beta chains below come from one sample, sequenced in a study of technical replicates of blood from a few donors. Libraries were prepared by immunoSEQ multiplex PCR; TCRdb keeps only in-frame clonotypes and omits some of them. The sample lists about 94,000 clones, almost 97% seen once, with roughly 0.39% in the top ten. Material for sequencing was T cells isolated from PBMCs. The receptor set was obtained from a human donor in good health.

The V gene is TRBV19, the J gene TRBJ2-7; tentative D call: TRBD2 (6 bases). This CDR3 has 17 amino acids. Germline V gene lookup returns CDR1 LNHDA and CDR2 SQIVND (reference sequence). The V and J ends lost 5 bases and 5 bases respectively, with 25 bases between them. The CDR3 reads CASSRSHGRLVLDEQYF. As DNA, the CDR3 is TGTGCCAGTAGTCGAAGCCATGGGAGGCTCGTATTGGACGAGCAGTACTTC.

The chain combines TRBV30 with TRBJ1-5; 7 bases match TRBD1. V lost 2 bases, J lost 9 bases, and 7 bases stayed unmatched. Per the germline V gene, CDR1 is GTSNPN and CDR2 is SVGIG (reference sequence). This CDR3 comprises 13 residues. CDR3 amino acids: CAWSRQGATPQHF. CDR3 DNA: TGTGCCTGGAGTCGACAGGGAGCGACGCCCCAGCATTTT.

V and J are TRBV7-9 and TRBJ2-3; possible D gene TRBD2, 6 bases. The CDR3 contains 14 residues. V was cut by 1 base and J by 6 bases, with 11 bases left in between. Germline assignment: CDR1 SEHNR and CDR2 FQNEAQ (reference sequence). Written as DNA, the CDR3 is TGTGCCAGCAGCTTAGTAGCTGGGAGGGATACGCAGTATTTT. Protein product: CASSLVAGRDTQYF.

This chain joins TRBV6-1 and TRBJ2-1; D gene unclear. Per germline, CDR1 MNHNS and CDR2 SASEGT. V was shortened by 5 bases and J by 4 bases, with 12 bases between the two germline ends. CDR3 size: 14 residues. CDR3: CASSTTVTYNEQFF. The CDR3 DNA reads as TGTGCCAGCAGTACAACAGTCACGTACAATGAGCAGTTCTTC.